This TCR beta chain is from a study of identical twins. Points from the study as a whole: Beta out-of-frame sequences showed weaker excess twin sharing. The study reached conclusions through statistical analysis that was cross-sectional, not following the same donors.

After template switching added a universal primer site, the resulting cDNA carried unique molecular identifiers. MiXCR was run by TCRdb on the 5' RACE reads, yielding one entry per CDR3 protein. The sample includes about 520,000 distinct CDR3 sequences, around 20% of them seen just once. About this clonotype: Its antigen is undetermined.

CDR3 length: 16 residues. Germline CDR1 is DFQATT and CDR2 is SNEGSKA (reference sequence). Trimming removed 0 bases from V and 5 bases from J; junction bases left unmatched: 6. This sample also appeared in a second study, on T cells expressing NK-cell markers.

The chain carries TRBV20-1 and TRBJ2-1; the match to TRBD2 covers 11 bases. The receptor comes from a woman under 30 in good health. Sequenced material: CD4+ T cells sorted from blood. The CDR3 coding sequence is TGCAGTGCTAGAGAAGGGCCTAGCGGGGGGAACAATGAGCAGTTCTTC. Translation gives CSAREGPSGGNNEQFF.